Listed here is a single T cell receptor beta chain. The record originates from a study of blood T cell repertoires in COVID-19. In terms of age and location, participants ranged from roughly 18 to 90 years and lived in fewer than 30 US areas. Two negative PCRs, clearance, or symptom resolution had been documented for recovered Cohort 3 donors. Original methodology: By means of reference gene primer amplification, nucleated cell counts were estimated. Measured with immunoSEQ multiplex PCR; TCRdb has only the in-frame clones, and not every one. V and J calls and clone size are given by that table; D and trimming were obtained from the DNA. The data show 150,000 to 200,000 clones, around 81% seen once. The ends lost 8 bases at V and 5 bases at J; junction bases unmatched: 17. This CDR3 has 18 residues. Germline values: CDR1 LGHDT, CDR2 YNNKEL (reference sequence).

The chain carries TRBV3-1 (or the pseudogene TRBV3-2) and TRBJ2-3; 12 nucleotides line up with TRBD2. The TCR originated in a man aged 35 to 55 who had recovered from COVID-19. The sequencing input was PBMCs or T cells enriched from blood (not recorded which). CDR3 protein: CASLECSSGGAGVDTQYF. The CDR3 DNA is TGTGCCAGCCTAGAGTGTTCTAGCGGGGGGGCCGGGGTAGATACGCAGTATTTT.